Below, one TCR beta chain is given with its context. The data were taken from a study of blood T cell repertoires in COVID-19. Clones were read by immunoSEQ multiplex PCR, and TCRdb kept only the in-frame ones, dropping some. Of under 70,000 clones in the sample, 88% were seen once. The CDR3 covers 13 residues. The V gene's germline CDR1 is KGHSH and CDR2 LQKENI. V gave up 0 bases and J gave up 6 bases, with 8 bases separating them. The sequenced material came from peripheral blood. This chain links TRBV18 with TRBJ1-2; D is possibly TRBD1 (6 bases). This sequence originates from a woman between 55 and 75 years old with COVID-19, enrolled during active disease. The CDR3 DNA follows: TGTGCCAGCTCACCACCGGCAGGGGATGGCTACACCTTC. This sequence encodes CASSPPAGDGYTF.